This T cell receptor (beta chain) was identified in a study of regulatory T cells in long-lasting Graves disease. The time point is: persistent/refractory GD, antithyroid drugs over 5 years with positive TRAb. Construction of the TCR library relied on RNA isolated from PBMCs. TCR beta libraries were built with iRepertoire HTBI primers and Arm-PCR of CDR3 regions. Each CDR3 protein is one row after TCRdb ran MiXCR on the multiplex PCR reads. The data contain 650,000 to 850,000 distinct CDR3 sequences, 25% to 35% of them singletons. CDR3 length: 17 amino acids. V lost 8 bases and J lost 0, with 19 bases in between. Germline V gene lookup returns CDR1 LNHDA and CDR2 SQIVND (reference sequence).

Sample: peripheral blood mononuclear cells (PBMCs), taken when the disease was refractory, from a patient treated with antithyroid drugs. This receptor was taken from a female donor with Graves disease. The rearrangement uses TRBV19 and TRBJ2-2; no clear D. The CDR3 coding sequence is TGTGCCAGTGAAGATGAAGGCCAGAATCCGAACACCGGGGAGCTGTTTTTT. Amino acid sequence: CASEDEGQNPNTGELFF.